Presented here are 25 T cell receptor beta chains from one specimen sequenced in a study of T-cell reconstitution after alpha-beta-depleted transplantation in children. Preparation of the TCRbeta library used unique molecular identifiers. One entry per CDR3 protein results from TCRdb running MiXCR on the PCR reads. The data contain about 830,000 distinct CDR3 sequences, approximately 15% of them singletons. This sample comprised PBMCs, mostly from graft donor cells, obtained 360 days after TCRalphabeta/CD19-depleted stem cell transplant. These receptors all come from a male patient under 18 who had a stem cell transplant for acute lymphoblastic leukemia, so the T cells may come from the graft donor.

This rearrangement joins TRBV24-1 to TRBJ2-2; 11 nucleotides line up with TRBD2. The germline V gene has CDR1 KGHDR and CDR2 SFDVKD. CDR3 length: 17 amino acids. V shed 5 bases, J shed 2 bases, and the junction held 6 bases outside the gene matches. The CDR3 DNA reads as TGTGCCACCAGTGCCCCGGGACTAGCGGATAACACCGGGGAGCTGTTTTTT. As protein: CATSAPGLADNTGELFF.

This chain uses TRBV7-6 with TRBJ2-7; D gene uncertain. Germline CDR1 reads SGHVS; CDR2 reads FNYEAQ. The CDR3 extends over 14 amino acids. Trimming removed 5 bases at V and 4 bases at J, with 15 bases between. The CDR3 loop is CASSPEAGSYEQYF. CDR3 nucleotide sequence: TGTGCCAGCAGCCCGGAAGCAGGATCTTACGAGCAGTACTTC. The whole variable domain, remainder taken from reference TRBV7-6 and TRBJ2-7, is GAGVSQSPRYKVTKRGQDVALRCDPISGHVSLYWYRQALGQGPEFLTYFNYEAQQDKSGLPNDRFSAERPEGSISTLTIQRTEQRDSAMYRCASSPEAGSYEQYFGPGTRLTVT.

Many counts were recorded for this clonotype. The J gene is TRBJ2-1, the V gene TRBV9, with 9 bases aligning to TRBD1. The CDR3 is made up of 14 amino acids. V dropped 3 bases and J dropped 9; count of bases not matched to a gene: 7. CDR1 SGDLS and CDR2 YYNGEE come from the germline V gene. The DNA for the CDR3 is TGTGCCAGCAGCGATGGGACAGGGTCAGGTGAGCAGTTCTTC. Amino acids: CASSDGTGSGEQFF.

The chain couples TRBV6-1 to TRBJ2-7; 8 bases fit TRBD1. Looked up from germline, CDR1 is MNHNS and CDR2 is SASEGT. V trimming: 6 bases; J trimming: 0 bases; junction bases outside the gene matches: 10. This CDR3 contains 16 residues. Written as DNA, the CDR3 is TGTGCCAGCAGCCGGACAGGGAATAGTATCTCCTACGAGCAGTACTTC. Translating it yields CASSRTGNSISYEQYF.

J is TRBJ2-5 and V is TRBV5-1; D is unclear. The CDR3 consists of 13 residues. CDR1 and CDR2 from the germline V gene are SGHRS and YFSETQ. The germline V and J ends were trimmed by 5 bases and 0 bases, with 8 bases remaining between them. This CDR3 is CASRQSYQETQYF. DNA for the CDR3: TGCGCCAGCAGACAGAGCTACCAAGAGACCCAGTACTTC.

This clonotype was counted only a few times. The rearrangement links TRBV9 to TRBJ2-7; a possible D gene is TRBD2 (5 bases). V lost 1 base, J lost 6 bases, and 8 bases lay in between. This CDR3 has 12 residues. Germline CDR1 SGDLS, CDR2 YYNGEE. Written as DNA, the CDR3 is TGTGCCAGCAGCGTAAGTCGGGGCGAGCAGTACTTC. Protein: CASSVSRGEQYF. The full variable domain, with the rest looked up from reference TRBV9 and TRBJ2-7, is DSGVTQTPKHLITATGQRVTLRCSPRSGDLSVYWYQQSLDQGLQFLIQYYNGEERAKGNILERFSAQQFPDLHSELNLSSLELGDSALYFCASSVSRGEQYFGPGTRLTVT.

This clonotype turned up a few times. The genes are TRBV7-9 and TRBJ1-2, with a possible D match to TRBD1 (6 bases). The V end lost 11 bases, the J end lost 4 bases, and 20 bases lay between the germline ends. The CDR3 runs 14 residues. Germline V lookup: CDR1 SEHNR, CDR2 FQNEAQ (reference sequence). CDR3 DNA sequence: TGTGCCGGGAGTGACCGGACAGAGAGCTATGGCTACACCTTC. Protein: CAGSDRTESYGYTF. Combining the CDR3 with reference TRBV7-9 and TRBJ1-2 gives the whole variable domain DTGVSQNPRHKITKRGQNVTFRCDPISEHNRLYWYRQTLGQGPEFLTYFQNEAQLEKSRLLSDRFSAERPKGSFSTLEIQRTEQGDSAMYLCAGSDRTESYGYTFGSGTRLTVV.

The CDR3 DNA reads as TGTGCCAGCAGCTTCATAAGGGCTGAAGCTTTCTTT. Encoded protein: CASSFIRAEAFF. This chain connects TRBV7-3 to TRBJ1-1; no reliable D call. The length of the CDR3 is 12 residues. From germline, CDR1 is SGHTA and CDR2 FQGTGA. V was cut by 3 bases and J by 6 bases, with 8 bases left in between.

This clonotype was found a few times. The V gene is TRBV20-1, the J gene TRBJ2-7; 8 nucleotides align to TRBD1. V dropped 6 bases and J dropped 8; count of bases not matched to a gene: 6. The V gene's germline CDR1 is DFQATT and CDR2 SNEGSKA (reference sequence). The CDR3 runs 11 residues. The DNA of the CDR3 is TGCAGTGCGGATCGACAGGGGAAGCAGTACTTC. This translates into CSADRQGKQYF.

This chain uses TRBV2 with TRBJ2-7; 7 nucleotides line up with TRBD1. This CDR3 has 18 residues. V was pared by 10 bases and J by 1 base, with 22 bases of the junction left unmatched. Germline CDR1 reads SNHLY; CDR2 reads FYNNEI. CDR3 loop: CAICPTRGKARNSYEQYF. The CDR3 bases are TGTGCCATCTGCCCAACCAGGGGGAAGGCCCGTAATTCCTACGAGCAGTACTTC.

This clonotype was counted at least ten times. The V and J genes are TRBV12-3 or TRBV12-4 and TRBJ2-7; no reliable D call. CDR3 length: 11 residues. Trimming removed 4 bases from V and 4 bases from J, with 5 bases in between. The CDR3 nucleotides are TGTGCCAGCAGTTACACTTACGAGCAGTACTTC. Protein product: CASSYTYEQYF.

This clonotype showed up just a few times. This chain connects TRBV13 to TRBJ1-1, with unresolved D. The CDR3 totals 15 residues. With 0 bases removed from V and 1 base from J, the gap between germline ends came to 9 bases. In germline, CDR1 is PRHDT, CDR2 FYEKMQ (reference sequence). CDR3 nucleotide sequence: TGTGCCAGCAGCTTAGGAGCGGGGTGGAACACTGAAGCTTTCTTT. Amino acids: CASSLGAGWNTEAFF.

This clonotype was detected many times. The CDR3 sequence: CATGWDRPTYEQYF. The CDR3 nucleotides are TGTGCCACCGGATGGGACAGGCCGACCTACGAGCAGTACTTC. This rearrangement joins TRBV24-1 to TRBJ2-7; 8 nucleotides match TRBD1. V lost 9 bases to trimming and J lost 2 bases; unmatched junction nucleotides: 8. There are 14 residues in the CDR3. CDR1 is KGHDR, CDR2 SFDVKD, per germline.

The gene calls are TRBV6-5 and TRBJ2-1; D uncertain. The CDR3 consists of 14 residues. V lost 0 bases to trimming and J lost 8 bases, with 11 bases between them. CDR1 is MNHEY, CDR2 SVGAGI, per germline. This CDR3 is CASSYSIWSDEQFF. CDR3 coding DNA: TGTGCCAGCAGTTACTCGATCTGGTCGGATGAGCAGTTCTTC.

This clonotype has only a few counts. The J gene is TRBJ2-7, the V gene TRBV24-1, with D possibly matching TRBD1 (5 bases). Germline V gene data show CDR1 as KGHDR and CDR2 as SFDVKD. This CDR3 contains 13 residues. Trimming pared 2 bases from V and 6 bases from J, leaving 10 bases between. The CDR3 bases are TGTGCCACCAGTGATTGGGGCAGGACCGAGCAGTACTTC. Translating it yields CATSDWGRTEQYF.

V gene TRBV9 combines with J gene TRBJ1-3, with 7 bases matching TRBD1. Germline loops: CDR1 SGDLS, CDR2 YYNGEE. The trim removed 0 bases at V and 4 bases at J, leaving 7 bases unmatched. This CDR3 has 16 amino acids. The CDR3 loop reads CASSVETGTIGNTIYF. The CDR3 DNA reads as TGTGCCAGCAGCGTAGAGACAGGGACGATCGGAAACACCATATATTTT. The whole variable domain, remainder taken from reference TRBV9 and TRBJ1-3, is DSGVTQTPKHLITATGQRVTLRCSPRSGDLSVYWYQQSLDQGLQFLIQYYNGEERAKGNILERFSAQQFPDLHSELNLSSLELGDSALYFCASSVETGTIGNTIYFGEGSWLTVV.

The rearrangement uses TRBV10-3 and TRBJ1-1; 10 bases line up with TRBD1. Per the germline V gene, CDR1 is ENHRY and CDR2 is SYGVKD. The V and J ends lost 10 bases and 7 bases, in that order; junction bases with no gene match: 9. This CDR3 is 13 amino acids long. DNA for the CDR3: TGTGCCACGGGACAGGGGTTGGGGTTTGAAGCTTTCTTT. It is translated as CATGQGLGFEAFF.

V and J are TRBV27 and TRBJ1-4; the match to TRBD1 covers 8 bases. The V segment lost 4 bases and the J segment 5 bases; nucleotides outside the gene matches: 6. The CDR3 spans 15 residues. Germline V gene lookup returns CDR1 MNHEY and CDR2 SMNVEV (reference sequence). The CDR3 bases are TGTGCCAGCAGTTCATGGGGGACAGGCAATGAAAAACTGTTTTTT. Translated, it gives CASSSWGTGNEKLFF.

The rearrangement links TRBV29-1 to TRBJ2-5, with 14 positions matching TRBD2. V lost 6 bases and J lost 2; bases outside the gene matches: 14. The CDR3 has 18 amino acids. The germline V gene encodes CDR1 SQVTM and CDR2 ANQGSEA. The CDR3 DNA reads as TGCAGCGTGCACGGGACCCGGACTAGCGGGAGGAATCAAGAGACCCAGTACTTC. Translated: CSVHGTRTSGRNQETQYF.

J is TRBJ1-2 and V is TRBV13; possible D gene TRBD1, 5 bases. The CDR3 length is 14 residues. V was shortened by 6 bases and J by 4 bases, with 15 bases between the two germline ends. Per germline, CDR1 PRHDT and CDR2 FYEKMQ (reference sequence). The CDR3 loop reads CASRVGAGFYGYTF. Here the CDR3 DNA reads TGTGCCAGCAGAGTCGGGGCAGGGTTCTATGGCTACACCTTC.

The rearrangement joins TRBV6-5 to TRBJ2-7, with D perhaps matching TRBD1 (5 bases). Between the trimmed V and J ends, which lost 2 bases and 1 base, there was a span of 9 bases. CDR3 size: 14 residues. The germline gives CDR1 MNHEY, CDR2 SVGAGI. The CDR3 reads CASSYQGGSYEQYF. The CDR3 region has the DNA TGTGCCAGCAGTTACCAGGGTGGGTCCTACGAGCAGTACTTC.

The chain links TRBV18 to TRBJ1-5; the D gene is possibly TRBD1 (5 bases). The germline CDR1 and CDR2 sequences are KGHSH and LQKENI. The CDR3 spans 15 residues. Trimming took 4 bases from V and 4 from J, leaving 14 bases between them. CDR3 bases: TGTGCCAGCTCACAAATTGCAGGGTTAAATCAGCCCCAGCATTTT. The encoded protein is CASSQIAGLNQPQHF.

The chain combines TRBV12-1 with TRBJ2-1; the D segment call TRBD2 is taken from the table without a DNA check. TRBV12-1 constitutes a pseudogene. The CDR3 spans 14 residues. CDR3 in amino acids: CAPSARYSYNEQFF. CDR3 bases: TGTGCCCCCTCTGCTAGGTACTCCTACAATGAGCAGTTCTTC.

This clonotype was detected ten times or more. The chain recombines TRBV7-3 with TRBJ2-7, with 7 positions matching TRBD2. With 0 bases clipped from V and 8 bases from J, the junction kept 4 bases outside the gene matches. The CDR3 covers 13 residues. From germline, CDR1 is SGHTA and CDR2 FQGTGA. For the CDR3, the DNA is TGTGCCAGCAGCTTAACGACTAGCTCCCAGCAGTACTTC. Translating gives CASSLTTSSQQYF.

The chain couples TRBV12-3 or TRBV12-4 to TRBJ2-1, with 10 nucleotides matching TRBD1. CDR3 length: 18 amino acids. Trimming cost V 5 bases and J 0 bases; bases outside gene matches: 10. The CDR3 loop is CASSPPGQGSSSYNEQFF. The CDR3, as DNA: TGTGCCAGCAGTCCTCCGGGACAGGGGTCCAGCTCCTACAATGAGCAGTTCTTC.